Listed here is a single TCR beta chain. The CDR3 loop spans 16 amino acids. CDR1 and CDR2 from the germline V gene are SGHNT and YENEEA. Trimming removed 5 bases from V and 1 base from J; junction bases left unmatched: 10. The data originate from a study of blood T cell repertoires in COVID-19. The assay was immunoSEQ multiplex PCR, and TCRdb's table has in-frame clones only and misses some. The repertoire holds some 19,000 clones, with around nine tenths as singletons. The sequenced sample consisted of peripheral blood. The clonotype originates from a human donor in a cohort sampled during active COVID-19. The donor label of this sample is uncertain. The genes are TRBV11-3 and TRBJ2-7; TRBD1 matches at 8 bases. The CDR3 region is CASSPIAGGRSYEQYF. The CDR3 bases are TGTGCCAGCAGCCCCATCGCAGGGGGCAGATCCTACGAGCAGTACTTC.